This T cell receptor (beta chain) emerged from a study of blood T cell repertoires in COVID-19. Study background: The United States, Italy and Spain were the sources of the acute and convalescent COVID-19 samples. The analysed material was cDNA or gDNA that came from T cells, B-cell-depleted T cells, or PBMCs.

The germline V gene has CDR1 SGHNT and CDR2 YYREEE (reference sequence). V was clipped by 4 bases and J by 10 bases, with 21 bases between them. The CDR3 totals 16 residues. The authors' processing: Using reference gene primer amplification, nucleated cell counts were estimated. Profiling relied on immunoSEQ multiplex PCR, and the TCRdb table lists in-frame clones only, not all of them. The V and J calls and clone size were taken over from that table, and D and trimming were inferred from the DNA. The data hold about 300,000 clones, with about four fifths observed a single time. Sequenced material: peripheral blood. The J gene is TRBJ1-6, the V gene TRBV5-4, with D possibly matching TRBD1 (6 bases). The clonotype comes from a woman aged 45-65 years who had recovered from COVID-19. CDR3 residues: CASSQPGRGGGSPLHF. CDR3 DNA sequence: TGTGCCAGCAGCCAACCCGGCAGGGGAGGGGGATCACCCCTCCACTTT.